The rows below give T cell receptor beta chains drawn from one sample of a study of shared clonotypes between healthy human individuals. Generated by immunoSEQ multiplex PCR, the TCRdb table keeps only in-frame clones and is missing some. The sample has about 680,000 clones, roughly 94% seen once. Sequencing input: naive CD8+ T cells sorted from blood. The source is a man aged 30 to 39 in good health. CDR3s include the opening cysteine and the closing phenylalanine or tryptophan. D genes are given only for firm matches. Size values are once, few and many counts, or a class for expanded clones, and some rows have none.

J,size,V,D,DNA,CDR3
TRBJ2-4,once,TRBV29-1,TRBD1,TGCAGCGTTGAGGGACAGGGCGGAAACATTCAGTACTTC,CSVEGQGGNIQYF
TRBJ1-5,few,TRBV2,TRBD1,TGTGCCAGCAGGGACAGGGAAGGGCCGAGCAATCAGCCCCAGCATTTT,CASRDREGPSNQPQHF
TRBJ2-7,-,TRBV29-1,-,TGCAGCGTGAAGAACCTCTACGAGCAGTACTTC,CSVKNLYEQYF
TRBJ2-7,-,TRBV29-1,-,TGCAGCGTTGAAGACCAGTCCTACGAGCAGTACTTC,CSVEDQSYEQYF
TRBJ2-1,-,TRBV19,-,TGTGCCAGTAGTATATTTGGGGCCAATGAGCAGTTCTTC,CASSIFGANEQFF
TRBJ2-1,-,TRBV30,-,TGTGCCTGGAGTGGGTATAGCCCAAGGATGGATGAGCAGTTCTTC,CAWSGYSPRMDEQFF
TRBJ1-4,-,TRBV28,-,TGTGCCAGCAGTTCCCTAGATGGGGTCTGGCTGTTTTTT,CASSSLDGVWLFF
TRBJ2-3,-,TRBV5-1,-,TGCGCCAGCAGAGAGGCCCCGGGGGATACGCAGTATTTT,CASREAPGDTQYF
TRBJ2-7,-,TRBV30,-,TGTGCCTGGGAGGGACAAAGGGGAGCCTACGAGCAGTACTTC,CAWEGQRGAYEQYF
TRBJ2-1,-,TRBV14,-,TGTGCCAGCAGCCAATTTAAGAGCTCCTACAATGAGCAGTTCTTC,CASSQFKSSYNEQFF
TRBJ2-7,-,TRBV2,TRBD2,TGTGCCAGCAGAATCACCGGGACTAGCTCCTACGAGCAGTACTTC,CASRITGTSSYEQYF
TRBJ2-1,-,TRBV4-3,TRBD2,TGCGCCAGCAGCCAAAATTTAGCGGGAGTATCCTACAATGAGCAGTTCTTC,CASSQNLAGVSYNEQFF
TRBJ2-3,-,TRBV5-4,-,TGTGCCAGCAACCCTCCAGGGGATACGCAGTATTTT,CASNPPGDTQYF
TRBJ2-1,-,TRBV28,-,TGTGCCAGCAGTTCAGGGGCAGGACGGTGGGATGAGCAGTTCTTC,CASSSGAGRWDEQFF
TRBJ2-7,few,TRBV19,TRBD2,TGTGCCAGTAGTCTCGCGGGAGCCTACGAGCAGTACTTC,CASSLAGAYEQYF
TRBJ2-1,-,TRBV6-5,TRBD1,TGTGCCAGCAGGATTGGACAGGGAGGTGAGCAGTTCTTC,CASRIGQGGEQFF
TRBJ2-2,-,TRBV28,-,TGTGCCAGTCTAATGAATTCGACTAGTATAGGGTGGGCCGGGGAGCTGTTTTTT,CASLMNSTSIGWAGELFF
TRBJ2-7,-,TRBV2,-,TGTGCCAGCAGGGCCGGGTCCGACTACGAGCAGTACTTC,CASRAGSDYEQYF
TRBJ2-2,-,TRBV7-9,-,TGTGCCAGCAGCTTAGGGACCACGAACACCGGGGAGCTGTTTTTT,CASSLGTTNTGELFF
TRBJ1-5,few,TRBV2,-,TGTGCCAGCAGTTCACAGGGCGGGTGGCAGCCCCAGCATTTT,CASSSQGGWQPQHF
TRBJ1-5,once,TRBV27,-,TGTGCCAGCCGCGGCGGGGCTGCTCAGCCCCAGCATTTT,CASRGGAAQPQHF
TRBJ1-2,few,TRBV7-9,-,TGTGCCAGCAGCTATGAGCTCTATGGCTACACCTTC,CASSYELYGYTF
TRBJ2-1,-,TRBV13,-,TGTGCCAGCACCCTAGGGCAGCGCCATGAGCAGTTCTTC,CASTLGQRHEQFF
TRBJ1-1,-,TRBV10-2,-,TGCGCCAGCAGACCAGGCCCGGGGATGAACACTGAAGCTTTCTTT,CASRPGPGMNTEAFF
TRBJ2-3,-,TRBV7-6,TRBD2,TGTGCCAGCAGCTTAGACGTTAGCGGGAGTACAGATACGCAGTATTTT,CASSLDVSGSTDTQYF
TRBJ2-7,-,TRBV5-4,-,TGTGCCAGCAGCTTGGGTAGGGGGAATTCCTACGAGCAGTACTTC,CASSLGRGNSYEQYF
TRBJ1-1,-,TRBV2,-,TGTGCCAGCAGTGACGAGGCAGGGAGGTACACTGAAGCTTTCTTT,CASSDEAGRYTEAFF
TRBJ2-2,-,TRBV21-1,-,TGTGCCAGCAGCAAGATCAGAGTCGCGAACACCGGGGAGCTGTTTTTT,CASSKIRVANTGELFF
TRBJ2-3,-,TRBV29-1,TRBD2,TGCAGCGCGGACAGGGAAGGGACTAGCGGGAGAACAGATACGCAGTATTTT,CSADREGTSGRTDTQYF
TRBJ2-6,once,TRBV7-6,TRBD2,TGTGCCAGCAGCCGAAGTATTACGGGGGGCTCTGGGGCCAACGTCCTGACTTTC,CASSRSITGGSGANVLTF
TRBJ2-5,-,TRBV21-1,-,TGTGCCAGCACCACCCACTTACAAGAGACCCAGTACTTC,CASTTHLQETQYF
TRBJ1-1,-,TRBV5-6,-,TGTGCCAGCAGCTTCGGGGACGGCCTGTTTGCTTTCTTT,CASSFGDGLFAFF
TRBJ2-7,once,TRBV21-1,-,TGTGCCAGCAGCACAAGGTACTTCGGGACTGACGCCTACGAGCAGTACTTC,CASSTRYFGTDAYEQYF
TRBJ1-5,-,TRBV7-9,TRBD1,TGTGCCAGCAGTTGGGACAGGGGGGATCAGCCCCAGCATTTT,CASSWDRGDQPQHF
TRBJ1-2,-,TRBV5-1,-,TGCGCCAGCAGCTTGGCGGACAAAAACTATGGCTACACCTTC,CASSLADKNYGYTF
TRBJ2-1,-,TRBV7-6,TRBD2,TGTGCCAGCAGCTCCAAGCGGGAGGGCTCCTACAATGAGCAGTTCTTC,CASSSKREGSYNEQFF
TRBJ2-7,-,TRBV7-8,TRBD1,TGTGCCAGCAGCTTAGTTACCAGGGGGTTCGAGCAGTACTTC,CASSLVTRGFEQYF
TRBJ1-4,-,TRBV5-1,TRBD1,TGCGCCAGCACCACCGGGACAGGTGGCGAAAAACTGTTTTTT,CASTTGTGGEKLFF
TRBJ2-5,-,TRBV5-4,TRBD1,TGTGCCAGCAGCCAAATCGACAGGGGACAAGAGACCCAGTACTTC,CASSQIDRGQETQYF
TRBJ1-4,-,TRBV2,-,TGTGCCAGCAGAGACTCCCCCGGGGAAAAACTGTTTTTT,CASRDSPGEKLFF
TRBJ2-1,-,TRBV27,TRBD2,TGTGCCAGCAGTTTAGCGGGAGGGGCCTACAATGAGCAGTTCTTC,CASSLAGGAYNEQFF
TRBJ2-7,few,TRBV27,TRBD1,TGTGCCGGTAGAGGGGGCCGTACGGGCTACGAGCAGTACTTC,CAGRGGRTGYEQYF
TRBJ1-1,-,TRBV9,-,TGTGCCAGCAGCCCATGGGACATTAACACTGAAGCTTTCTTT,CASSPWDINTEAFF
TRBJ1-5,-,TRBV28,TRBD1,TGTGCCAGCAGTTTCGGGACAGTCCCCAATCAGCCCCAGCATTTT,CASSFGTVPNQPQHF
TRBJ2-7,once,TRBV9,TRBD1,TGTGCCAGCAGCGTGGGACAGGGGACCTACGAGCAGTACTTC,CASSVGQGTYEQYF
TRBJ2-1,once,TRBV6-1,-,TGTGCCAGCAGAGGTTACAATGAGCAGTTCTTC,CASRGYNEQFF
TRBJ2-3,-,TRBV11-2,TRBD2,TGTGCCAGCAGCTTCCGCCCACTTGCGGGAGTCCTGTATTTT,CASSFRPLAGVLYF
TRBJ2-7,-,TRBV28,TRBD1,TGTGCCAGCAGTTCAGGGGGCTTCTACGAGCAGTACTTC,CASSSGGFYEQYF
TRBJ2-5,-,TRBV25-1,TRBD1,TGTGCCAGCAGTGAACTCCACCCGACAGGGCAGACGAAAGAGACCCAGTACTTC,CASSELHPTGQTKETQYF
TRBJ1-5,once,TRBV28,-,TGTGCCAGCAGTCCTAATCAGCCCCAGCATTTT,CASSPNQPQHF
TRBJ2-3,-,TRBV11-3,TRBD1,TGTGCCAGCAGCTCCGGACAGGGGGCAATAACAGATACGCAGTATTTT,CASSSGQGAITDTQYF
TRBJ2-3,-,TRBV10-3,TRBD2,TGTGCCATCAGTGATCCTCGAAGCGGGAGGGGGGCGGCAGATACGCAGTATTTT,CAISDPRSGRGAADTQYF
TRBJ2-7,few,TRBV10-1,-,TGCGCCAGCAGTGAAGAGACAGCGTCCTACGAGCAGTACTTC,CASSEETASYEQYF
TRBJ2-7,-,TRBV5-5,TRBD1,TGTGCCAGCAGCTTGGGACAGGGGACCTCCTACGAGCAGTACTTC,CASSLGQGTSYEQYF
TRBJ1-5,once,TRBV25-1,-,TGTGCCAGCAGTGGGGACAATCAGCCCCAGCATTTT,CASSGDNQPQHF
TRBJ2-7,-,TRBV7-7,-,TGTGCTAGCAGCTTCCGACAGTCCTACGAGCAGTACTTC,CASSFRQSYEQYF
TRBJ1-4,-,TRBV29-1,TRBD1,TGCAGCGCCATGTTCCCCTACGGGACAGGGGCCCCAGAAAAACTGTTTTTT,CSAMFPYGTGAPEKLFF
TRBJ1-5,-,TRBV19,-,TGTGCCAGTAGTGCTTACGGGACCCGTGGCAATCAGCCCCAGCATTTT,CASSAYGTRGNQPQHF